The next 29 T cell receptor beta chains were all read from a single sample in a study of control samples from healthy donors and cancer patients. Clones were read by immunoSEQ multiplex PCR, and TCRdb kept only the in-frame ones, dropping some. The table lists over 150,000 clones, roughly 94% of them singletons. The sample consisted of blood. Every receptor here comes from a middle-aged man in good health.

The rearrangement links TRBV7-8 to TRBJ1-4; D not certain. V lost 0 bases and J lost 6, with 11 bases in between. Germline V gives CDR1 SGHVS, CDR2 FQNEAQ. The CDR3 is made up of 15 amino acids. The CDR3 DNA reads TGTGCCAGCAGCTTAGCGCCGGGCTGGGATGAAAAACTGTTTTTT. It specifies CASSLAPGWDEKLFF.

V is TRBV6-1 and J is TRBJ1-1; no clear D gene. Germline lookup yields CDR1 MNHNS and CDR2 SASEGT. The CDR3 is 14 amino acids. The V end lost 3 bases, the J end lost 0 bases, and 8 bases lay between the germline ends. DNA of the CDR3: TGTGCCAGCAGTGAGGCCGGGGTGAACACTGAAGCTTTCTTT. This sequence encodes CASSEAGVNTEAFF.

J is TRBJ1-2 and V is TRBV5-5; possible D gene TRBD1, 6 bases. Trimming took 5 bases from V and 0 from J, leaving 14 bases between them. The CDR3 has 15 residues. The germline V gene encodes CDR1 SGHKS and CDR2 YYEKEE (reference sequence). The CDR3 reads CASRERQAPNYGYTF. The CDR3, as DNA: TGTGCCAGCAGGGAACGACAGGCCCCTAACTATGGCTACACCTTC.

The rearrangement links TRBV6-1 to TRBJ1-5, with unresolved D. V lost 0 bases and J lost 3, with 9 bases in between. The V gene's germline CDR1 is MNHNS and CDR2 SASEGT. This CDR3 is 15 amino acids long. Written as DNA, the CDR3 is TGTGCCAGCAGTGAAGCCCGCAGCTACAATCAGCCCCAGCATTTT. It translates to CASSEARSYNQPQHF.

The gene calls are TRBV18 and TRBJ1-1; D gene uncertain. The CDR3 contains 13 residues. Per germline, CDR1 KGHSH and CDR2 LQKENI. V lost 5 bases and J lost 3, with 10 bases in between. CDR3 residues: CASSSSGYTEAFF. The CDR3 DNA reads as TGTGCCAGCTCATCCTCGGGCTACACTGAAGCTTTCTTT.

The sample holds one count of this clone. V and J are TRBV5-1 and TRBJ1-1; tentatively, D is TRBD1 (5 bases). Germline-derived CDR1 and CDR2 are SGHRS and YFSETQ. V lost 7 bases to trimming and J lost 5 bases, with 18 bases between them. The CDR3 runs to 14 residues. CDR3 sequence reads: CASRPSGGRTEAFF. The CDR3 coding sequence is TGCGCCAGCCGCCCCTCGGGGGGACGTACTGAAGCTTTCTTT.

This chain links TRBV12-3 or TRBV12-4 with TRBJ2-2, with D hard to call. There are 12 residues in the CDR3. V lost 6 bases, J lost 1 base, and 3 bases lay in between. The CDR3 reads CASRMNTGELFF. CDR3 sequence (DNA): TGTGCCAGCAGGATGAACACCGGGGAGCTGTTTTTT.

This chain links TRBV6-5 with TRBJ1-1; the D gene is possibly TRBD1 (6 bases). The CDR3 length is 15 residues. Germline V lookup: CDR1 MNHEY, CDR2 SVGAGI. The germline V and J ends were trimmed by 4 bases and 5 bases, with 17 bases remaining between them. CDR3 sequence: CASSSGTTSGTEAFF. In nucleotides, the CDR3 is TGTGCCAGCAGTTCCGGGACAACATCGGGGACTGAAGCTTTCTTT.

The rearrangement links TRBV5-1 to TRBJ1-4; D uncertain. Germline values: CDR1 SGHRS, CDR2 YFSETQ. The CDR3 consists of 16 residues. V lost 4 bases to trimming and J lost 0 bases, with 13 bases between them. Written as DNA, the CDR3 is TGCGCCAGCAGCCCCGGTGTACCAGCAACTAATGAAAAACTGTTTTTT. Translated: CASSPGVPATNEKLFF.

A single count supports this clone. The chain uses TRBV2 and TRBJ1-5; no definite D call. This CDR3 has 14 amino acids. Trimming shortened V by 4 bases and J by 3 bases, and 10 bases separated the two germline ends. From germline, CDR1 is SNHLY and CDR2 FYNNEI. The DNA of the CDR3 is TGTGCCAGCAGTGCTTTGGCAGTCAATCAGCCCCAGCATTTT. Its protein product is CASSALAVNQPQHF.

The V call is TRBV27, the J call TRBJ1-4; the D is unclear. CDR3 size: 16 residues. Trimming stripped 4 bases from V and 0 bases from J, with 12 bases between. Per the germline V gene, CDR1 is MNHEY and CDR2 is SMNVEV (reference sequence). Here the CDR3 reads CASSSGFGATNEKLFF. CDR3 DNA: TGTGCCAGCAGTTCGGGCTTTGGGGCAACTAATGAAAAACTGTTTTTT.

This chain connects TRBV4-1 to TRBJ1-1; 8 nucleotides line up with TRBD1. V trimming: 4 bases; J trimming: 3 bases; junction bases outside the gene matches: 7. The germline CDR1 and CDR2 sequences are MGHRA and YSYEKL. The CDR3 length is 15 residues. Here the CDR3 DNA reads TGCGCCAGCAGCCTGGGACAGGCCCAATACACTGAAGCTTTCTTT. Translating gives CASSLGQAQYTEAFF.

The V gene is TRBV6-1, the J gene TRBJ1-1; TRBD1 might be the D (5 bases). Germline lookup yields CDR1 MNHNS and CDR2 SASEGT. The CDR3 length is 14 residues. V was cut by 3 bases and J by 4 bases, with 12 bases left in between. The CDR3 here is CASSEKGTVTEAFF. CDR3 DNA sequence: TGTGCCAGCAGTGAGAAAGGGACGGTCACTGAAGCTTTCTTT.

The gene calls are TRBV9 and TRBJ2-5; 9 bases map to TRBD1. Germline CDR1 and CDR2: SGDLS and YYNGEE. This CDR3 has 14 residues. Germline trimming cut 2 bases from V and 2 bases from J; bases unmatched to any gene: 1. The CDR3 bases are TGTGCCAGCAGCGTCGGGACAGGGCAAGAGACCCAGTACTTC. This codes for CASSVGTGQETQYF.

The V gene is TRBV9, the J gene TRBJ1-1; the D is unclear. V dropped 4 bases and J dropped 3 bases, with 10 bases sitting between them. The CDR3 spans 13 residues. Per the germline V gene, CDR1 is SGDLS and CDR2 is YYNGEE. This CDR3 reads CASSPRMDTEAFF. The CDR3 nucleotides are TGTGCCAGCAGCCCGCGCATGGACACTGAAGCTTTCTTT.

The chain carries TRBV5-1 and TRBJ1-1; 9 bases map to TRBD1. Germline V gene sequence: CDR1 SGHRS, CDR2 YFSETQ. The CDR3 runs to 16 residues. Losses at the gene ends were 4 bases for V and 0 bases for J; bases not matched to a gene: 7. The CDR3 protein is CASSGGTGRLNTEAFF. In nucleotides, the CDR3 is TGCGCCAGCAGCGGGGGGACAGGGAGGCTGAACACTGAAGCTTTCTTT.

The sample holds one count of this clone. This rearrangement joins TRBV6-1 to TRBJ1-1, with a weak D call TRBD1 (5 bases). This CDR3 spans 13 amino acids. The V end was cut by 2 bases, the J end by 6 bases, with 10 bases between. CDR1 and CDR2 (germline): MNHNS, SASEGT. The CDR3 DNA is TGTGCCAGCAGTGAAAACAGGAGGGCTGAAGCTTTCTTT. Protein: CASSENRRAEAFF.

The rearrangement links TRBV9 to TRBJ1-3, with D perhaps TRBD1 (5 bases). V was pared by 0 bases and J by 0 bases, with 10 bases between. Looked up from germline, CDR1 is SGDLS and CDR2 is YYNGEE. This CDR3 spans 16 amino acids. The CDR3 reads CASSVGDRRSGNTIYF. The CDR3, as DNA: TGTGCCAGCAGCGTAGGTGACAGACGCTCTGGAAACACCATATATTTT.

In its sample, this clone was seen once. This CDR3 is CASSYPIQQGNQPQHF. CDR3 in DNA: TGTGCCAGCAGTTACCCAATCCAACAGGGGAATCAGCCCCAGCATTTT. The chain combines TRBV6-2 or TRBV6-3 with TRBJ1-5, with 7 bases that match TRBD1. V lost 2 bases to trimming and J lost 4 bases; unmatched junction nucleotides: 8. The CDR3 has 16 amino acids. The germline gives CDR1 MNHEY, CDR2 SVGEGT.

The chain has TRBV5-4 and TRBJ1-4; D not certain. This CDR3 is built from 14 residues. Trimming shortened V by 1 base and J by 4 bases, and 8 bases separated the two germline ends. Germline lookup yields CDR1 SGHNT and CDR2 YYREEE (reference sequence). CDR3 bases: TGTGCCAGCAGCTTGTACGGATATAATGAAAAACTGTTTTTT. It codes for CASSLYGYNEKLFF. Drawing the rest from reference TRBV5-4 and TRBJ1-4, the complete variable domain is ETGVTQSPTHLIKTRGQQVTLRCSSQSGHNTVSWYQQALGQGPQFIFQYYREEENGRGNFPPRFSGLQFPNYSSELNVNALELDDSALYLCASSLYGYNEKLFFGSGTQLSVL.

As to this clone: The same CDR3 is also encoded by other DNA sequences in this sample. The chain is built from TRBV28 and TRBJ1-1, with D possibly being TRBD1 (5 bases). Deletions cut 2 bases from V and 4 bases from J, with 5 bases between. Germline lookup yields CDR1 MDHEN and CDR2 SYDVKM. The CDR3 has 12 residues. DNA of the CDR3: TGTGCCAGCAGTTTAAGGGGCACTGAAGCTTTCTTT. As protein: CASSLRGTEAFF.

The sample holds one count of this clone. The CDR3 loop reads CASRPIDNGGELFF. CDR3 bases: TGTGCCAGCAGGCCCATAGACAACGGCGGGGAGCTGTTTTTT. The rearrangement links TRBV28 to TRBJ2-2; D is unclear. Trimming left V 6 bases short and J 7 bases short, with 15 bases between. The germline V gene encodes CDR1 MDHEN and CDR2 SYDVKM. This CDR3 has 14 residues.

In nucleotides, the CDR3 is TGTGCCAGTAAATCGTCGGGGGCCACCGGGGAGCTGTTTTTT. Residues: CASKSSGATGELFF. V usage is TRBV19 and J usage is TRBJ2-2, with D perhaps being TRBD1 or TRBD2 (6 bases each). Germline loops: CDR1 LNHDA, CDR2 SQIVND (reference sequence). Trimming stripped 7 bases from V and 4 bases from J, with 13 bases between. This CDR3 has 14 residues.

The rearrangement links TRBV5-1 to TRBJ2-7; D gene ambiguous. The CDR3 loop spans 14 amino acids. Germline values: CDR1 SGHRS, CDR2 YFSETQ. V was trimmed by 2 bases and J by 0 bases, leaving 9 bases between them. CDR3 coding DNA: TGCGCCAGCAGCTTAATGGCCAACTCCTACGAGCAGTACTTC. This sequence encodes CASSLMANSYEQYF.

V gene TRBV5-1 combines with J gene TRBJ2-1; TRBD1 aligns across 8 bases. The CDR3 loop spans 18 amino acids. With V trimmed by 2 bases and J by 2 bases, 12 bases remained unmatched. Germline lookup yields CDR1 SGHRS and CDR2 YFSETQ. CDR3 sequence: CASSFTWAGGLPYNEQFF. The CDR3 nucleotides read TGCGCCAGCAGCTTTACCTGGGCAGGGGGCCTCCCCTACAATGAGCAGTTCTTC. The full variable domain, rest sourced from reference TRBV5-1 and TRBJ2-1, is KAGVTQTPRYLIKTRGQQVTLSCSPISGHRSVSWYQQTPGQGLQFLFEYFSETQRNKGNFPGRFSGRQFSNSRSEMNVSTLELGDSALYLCASSFTWAGGLPYNEQFFGPGTRLTVL.

This sequence joins TRBV6-5 and TRBJ1-6; TRBD1 might be the D (5 bases). The germline CDR1 and CDR2 sequences are MNHEY and SVGAGI. This CDR3 region has 13 residues. Trimming took 5 bases from V and 8 from J, leaving 10 bases between them. The CDR3 region has the DNA TGTGCCAGCAGTCGCAGGGTCGATTCACCCCTCCACTTT. Protein: CASSRRVDSPLHF.

The V gene is TRBV7-2, the J gene TRBJ2-1, with TRBD1 matching 8 bases. Germline CDR1 SGHTA, CDR2 FQGNSA. CDR3 length: 14 residues. Trimming took 3 bases from V and 9 from J; bases not matched to a gene: 7. CDR3 region: CASSFAQGAIEQFF. The DNA of the CDR3 is TGTGCCAGCAGCTTTGCCCAGGGGGCCATTGAGCAGTTCTTC.

This chain uses TRBV24-1 with TRBJ2-2; D unclear. The CDR3 length is 14 residues. V was shortened by 6 bases and J by 1 base, with 8 bases between the two germline ends. Germline CDR1 is KGHDR and CDR2 is SFDVKD. The CDR3 spells CATSSTVNTGELFF. The CDR3 DNA follows: TGTGCCACCAGTTCGACTGTGAACACCGGGGAGCTGTTTTTT.

This sequence joins TRBV11-2 and TRBJ1-2; tentatively, D is TRBD1 (5 bases). V shed 0 bases and J shed 8 bases, with 10 bases lying between them. CDR3 length: 13 residues. CDR1 is SGHAT and CDR2 is FQNNGV in the germline V gene. CDR3 amino acids: CASSLEQVGGYTF. The CDR3 DNA reads as TGTGCCAGCAGCTTAGAACAGGTGGGAGGCTACACCTTC.